A selection of T cell receptor beta chains follows, all from one sample in a study of T cells in Graves' hyperthyroidism and ophthalmopathy. MiXCR, applied by TCRdb to the multiplex PCR reads, yields one record per CDR3 protein. The sample comprises about 600,000 distinct CDR3 sequences, roughly 15% of which are singletons, and more than 3% rests with the top ten. The sample consisted of blood. The receptors shown here come from a middle-aged woman with Graves' ophthalmopathy. Both conserved end residues are part of each CDR3. The D gene is left open where the match is weak. Only some rows state a clone size, as once, few, many or a class for expanded clones.

few,TRBJ2-7,TRBV6-1,TRBD2,CASREGGGLAGGHPQNEQYF,TGTGCCAGCAGGGAGGGAGGGGGACTAGCGGGAGGCCACCCCCAAAACGAGCAGTACTTC
many,TRBJ2-2,TRBV11-2,NA,CASTQVRFGGELFF,TGTGCCAGCACTCAAGTGAGGTTCGGCGGGGAGCTGTTTTTT
NA,TRBJ2-7,TRBV5-1,TRBD2,CASSLVLAGGGEQYF,TGCGCCAGCAGCTTGGTACTAGCGGGAGGAGGCGAGCAGTACTTC
NA,TRBJ1-2,TRBV18,NA,CASSETNYGYTF,TGTGCCAGCTCAGAAACTAACTATGGCTACACCTTC
few,TRBJ1-6,TRBV7-9,NA,CASSFNRGVWNSPLHF,TGTGCCAGCAGCTTCAACCGGGGGGTGTGGAATTCACCCCTCCACTTT
NA,TRBJ2-2,TRBV11-2,NA,CASSPGTGSGELFF,TGTGCCAGCAGCCCCGGAACAGGGTCCGGGGAGCTGTTTTTT
few,TRBJ2-7,TRBV4-1,TRBD1,CASSLRAGTASYEQYF,TGCGCCAGCAGCCTCCGAGCCGGGACAGCTTCCTACGAGCAGTACTTC
few,TRBJ2-1,TRBV4-2,NA,CASSLDPGGEYNEQFF,TGTGCCAGCAGCCTCGACCCAGGCGGGGAGTACAATGAGCAGTTCTTC
many,TRBJ1-2,TRBV5-1,NA,CASSLGAGASYGYTF,TGCGCCAGCAGCTTGGGGGCCGGGGCTAGCTATGGCTACACCTTC
many,TRBJ2-7,TRBV19,NA,CASRSLDSYEQYF,TGTGCCAGTAGATCCCTCGACAGCTACGAGCAGTACTTC
many,TRBJ1-5,TRBV3-1,NA,CASSQERGQPQHF,TGTGCCAGCAGCCAAGAGAGGGGTCAGCCCCAGCATTTT
NA,TRBJ2-7,TRBV7-2,NA,CASSFDGVSSYEQYF,TGTGCCAGCAGCTTTGACGGGGTTAGCTCCTACGAGCAGTACTTC
few,TRBJ1-5,TRBV19,NA,CASSFWMGTGQPQHF,TGTGCCAGTAGCTTCTGGATGGGGACCGGTCAGCCCCAGCATTTT
few,TRBJ2-5,TRBV5-1,NA,CASSLRDTQETQYF,TGCGCCAGCAGCCTCCGGGACACGCAAGAGACCCAGTACTTC
many,TRBJ2-3,TRBV6-1,TRBD1,CASSADRGHTQYF,TGTGCCAGCAGTGCAGACAGGGGACATACGCAGTATTTT
NA,TRBJ2-5,TRBV12-3/TRBV12-4,TRBD1,CASSSLYDRGQETQYF,TGTGCCAGCAGTTCCCTTTACGACAGGGGGCAAGAGACCCAGTACTTC
NA,TRBJ2-3,TRBV5-1,NA,CASSYGDRTDTQYF,TGCGCCAGCAGCTACGGGGACCGCACAGATACGCAGTATTTT
few,TRBJ1-5,TRBV12-3/TRBV12-4,NA,CASSLPGRPQHF,TGTGCCAGCAGCCTTCCCGGGCGGCCCCAGCATTTT
NA,TRBJ1-1,TRBV30,NA,CAWSGLGALNTEAFF,TGTGCCTGGAGTGGGTTGGGGGCGCTGAACACTGAAGCTTTCTTT
many,TRBJ2-2,TRBV29-1,NA,CSVSHGIRTGELFF,TGCAGCGTTTCTCACGGGATACGGACCGGGGAGCTGTTTTTT